These T cell receptor beta chains were read from a single sample in a study of cytomegalovirus exposure and HLA in healthy donors. Assay: immunoSEQ multiplex PCR; the TCRdb copy retains only in-frame clones and omits some. Of over 100,000 clones listed, roughly 79% are singletons. The specimen was PBMCs. The receptors here all came from a woman younger than 45 in good health and CMV-seronegative. Both conserved end residues are part of each CDR3. The order of the fields is J gene, clone size, V gene, D gene, CDR3 protein, CDR3 DNA. A D gene is named only where the DNA matches it firmly. The size entry is marked missing in some rows and otherwise reads once, few, many or a size class.

J gene: TRBJ2-2; clone size: NA; V gene: TRBV6-5; D gene: TRBD1; CDR3 protein: CASSFRTGANTGELFF; CDR3 DNA: TGTGCCAGCAGTTTTCGGACAGGGGCCAACACCGGGGAGCTGTTTTTT
J gene: TRBJ2-5; clone size: NA; V gene: TRBV2; D gene: TRBD1; CDR3 protein: CASDPGTAQETQYF; CDR3 DNA: TGTGCCAGCGACCCCGGGACAGCCCAAGAGACCCAGTACTTC
J gene: TRBJ1-1; clone size: NA; V gene: TRBV19; D gene: NA; CDR3 protein: CASRVRGNTEAFF; CDR3 DNA: TGTGCCAGCCGGGTTCGAGGGAACACTGAAGCTTTCTTT
J gene: TRBJ1-5; clone size: NA; V gene: TRBV2; D gene: TRBD1; CDR3 protein: CASKTGSQPNQPQHF; CDR3 DNA: TGTGCCAGCAAGACAGGGTCCCAACCCAATCAGCCCCAGCATTTT
J gene: TRBJ1-4; clone size: NA; V gene: TRBV11-2; D gene: NA; CDR3 protein: CASSLDLKRGTGEKLFF; CDR3 DNA: TGTGCCAGCAGCTTAGATCTTAAAAGGGGGACGGGCGAAAAACTGTTTTTT
J gene: TRBJ2-7; clone size: few; V gene: TRBV5-6; D gene: NA; CDR3 protein: CASSGGDYLYEQYF; CDR3 DNA: TGTGCCAGCAGCGGGGGCGATTACCTTTACGAGCAGTACTTC
J gene: TRBJ2-7; clone size: once; V gene: TRBV28; D gene: TRBD1; CDR3 protein: CASRTGGFISYEQYF; CDR3 DNA: TGTGCCAGCAGGACAGGGGGCTTTATTAGCTACGAGCAGTACTTC
J gene: TRBJ2-7; clone size: once; V gene: TRBV7-2; D gene: TRBD2; CDR3 protein: CASSRRLAGGPHEQYF; CDR3 DNA: TGTGCCAGCAGCCGCAGATTAGCGGGAGGGCCGCACGAGCAGTACTTC
J gene: TRBJ2-2; clone size: NA; V gene: TRBV6-6; D gene: TRBD2; CDR3 protein: CATIAGENTGEPFF; CDR3 DNA: TGTGCCACCATCGCGGGGGAGAACACCGGGGAGCCGTTTTTT
J gene: TRBJ1-5; clone size: NA; V gene: TRBV12-5; D gene: NA; CDR3 protein: CASGPSGTNSNQPQHF; CDR3 DNA: TGTGCTAGTGGTCCATCCGGGACAAATAGCAATCAGCCCCAGCATTTT
J gene: TRBJ2-7; clone size: once; V gene: TRBV7-9; D gene: TRBD2; CDR3 protein: CASSPGTSGRDEQYF; CDR3 DNA: TGTGCCAGCAGCCCAGGGACTAGCGGGAGGGACGAGCAGTACTTC
J gene: TRBJ1-1; clone size: NA; V gene: TRBV11-3; D gene: TRBD1; CDR3 protein: CASSLRERGQAFF; CDR3 DNA: TGTGCCAGCAGCTTAAGGGAGAGGGGACAGGCTTTCTTT
J gene: TRBJ2-7; clone size: NA; V gene: TRBV7-9; D gene: NA; CDR3 protein: CASSLRLGTYEQYF; CDR3 DNA: TGTGCCAGCAGCTTGCGACTAGGAACCTACGAGCAGTACTTC
J gene: TRBJ2-1; clone size: NA; V gene: TRBV7-2; D gene: TRBD2; CDR3 protein: CASTRTSGRNEQFF; CDR3 DNA: TGTGCCAGCACCCGGACTAGCGGGAGGAATGAGCAGTTCTTC
J gene: TRBJ1-4; clone size: NA; V gene: TRBV4-2; D gene: NA; CDR3 protein: CASSQNELTTNEKLFF; CDR3 DNA: TGTGCCAGCAGCCAGAACGAGTTGACAACTAATGAAAAACTGTTTTTT
J gene: TRBJ2-7; clone size: once; V gene: TRBV6-6; D gene: NA; CDR3 protein: CASSYFDWSSYEQYF; CDR3 DNA: TGTGCCAGCAGTTACTTCGACTGGAGCTCCTACGAGCAGTACTTC
J gene: TRBJ2-7; clone size: NA; V gene: TRBV5-1; D gene: NA; CDR3 protein: CASSQQTGTNEQYF; CDR3 DNA: TGCGCCAGCAGCCAGCAGACAGGCACAAACGAGCAGTACTTC
J gene: TRBJ2-7; clone size: NA; V gene: TRBV7-8; D gene: TRBD2; CDR3 protein: CASSLRKREYEQYF; CDR3 DNA: TGTGCCAGCAGCTTACGAAAGCGGGAGTACGAGCAGTACTTC
J gene: TRBJ1-1; clone size: NA; V gene: TRBV7-9; D gene: NA; CDR3 protein: CASSLAGGYTEAFF; CDR3 DNA: TGTGCCAGCAGCTTAGCGGGGGGGTACACTGAAGCTTTCTTT
J gene: TRBJ2-1; clone size: NA; V gene: TRBV5-5; D gene: TRBD1; CDR3 protein: CASEEDRGGEDEQFF; CDR3 DNA: TGTGCCAGCGAGGAGGACAGGGGGGGTGAGGATGAGCAGTTCTTC
J gene: TRBJ2-1; clone size: NA; V gene: TRBV28; D gene: NA; CDR3 protein: CASRANRDLFF; CDR3 DNA: TGTGCCAGCCGGGCGAACAGGGATTTGTTCTTC
J gene: TRBJ2-3; clone size: NA; V gene: TRBV7-9; D gene: NA; CDR3 protein: CASSLARPGGTDTQYF; CDR3 DNA: TGTGCCAGCAGCTTAGCGCGTCCAGGGGGCACAGATACGCAGTATTTT
J gene: TRBJ1-6; clone size: NA; V gene: TRBV11-2; D gene: NA; CDR3 protein: CASSLAGPANSPLHF; CDR3 DNA: TGTGCCAGCAGCTTAGCAGGGCCGGCCAATTCACCCCTCCACTTT
J gene: TRBJ1-1; clone size: NA; V gene: TRBV2; D gene: NA; CDR3 protein: CASSELGGAFF; CDR3 DNA: TGTGCCAGCAGTGAACTAGGGGGAGCTTTCTTT
J gene: TRBJ2-1; clone size: NA; V gene: TRBV19; D gene: NA; CDR3 protein: CASMHPSETDEQFF; CDR3 DNA: TGTGCCAGTATGCACCCTAGCGAGACGGATGAGCAGTTCTTC
J gene: TRBJ2-7; clone size: NA; V gene: TRBV6-5; D gene: NA; CDR3 protein: CARPGQKNSYEQYF; CDR3 DNA: TGTGCCAGGCCGGGACAAAAAAACTCCTACGAGCAGTACTTC
J gene: TRBJ2-5; clone size: NA; V gene: TRBV6-5; D gene: NA; CDR3 protein: CASRRDATQETQYF; CDR3 DNA: TGTGCCAGCAGAAGAGATGCGACACAAGAGACCCAGTACTTC
J gene: TRBJ1-2; clone size: NA; V gene: TRBV6-6; D gene: TRBD1; CDR3 protein: CASRHADREGGGYTF; CDR3 DNA: TGTGCCAGCAGACACGCGGACAGGGAGGGTGGTGGCTACACCTTC
J gene: TRBJ1-2; clone size: once; V gene: TRBV5-6; D gene: TRBD1; CDR3 protein: CASSPRTGEYGYTF; CDR3 DNA: TGTGCCAGCAGCCCAAGGACAGGGGAATACGGCTACACCTTC
J gene: TRBJ1-5; clone size: NA; V gene: TRBV25-1; D gene: NA; CDR3 protein: CASSETGGGNQPQHF; CDR3 DNA: TGTGCCAGCAGTGAAACAGGCGGCGGCAATCAGCCCCAGCATTTT
J gene: TRBJ1-3; clone size: NA; V gene: TRBV7-6; D gene: NA; CDR3 protein: CASSTRPEATGNTIYF; CDR3 DNA: TGTGCCAGCAGCACCCGTCCAGAGGCCACTGGAAACACCATATATTTT
J gene: TRBJ2-2; clone size: NA; V gene: TRBV27; D gene: TRBD2; CDR3 protein: CASRGLAGVRGTGELFF; CDR3 DNA: TGTGCCAGCAGGGGACTAGCGGGAGTCCGGGGCACCGGGGAGCTGTTTTTT
J gene: TRBJ1-4; clone size: NA; V gene: TRBV7-9; D gene: NA; CDR3 protein: CASRGHATNEKLFF; CDR3 DNA: TGTGCCAGCAGGGGACATGCAACTAATGAAAAACTGTTTTTT
J gene: TRBJ2-7; clone size: NA; V gene: TRBV7-6; D gene: NA; CDR3 protein: CASSEVPSYEQYF; CDR3 DNA: TGTGCCAGCAGCGAGGTACCCAGCTACGAGCAGTACTTC
J gene: TRBJ1-5; clone size: NA; V gene: TRBV27; D gene: NA; CDR3 protein: CATTRRDRDSNQPQHF; CDR3 DNA: TGTGCCACAACGAGGAGGGATCGGGATAGCAATCAGCCCCAGCATTTT
J gene: TRBJ2-1; clone size: once; V gene: TRBV5-1; D gene: TRBD2; CDR3 protein: CASSLLAGGPDEQFF; CDR3 DNA: TGCGCCAGCAGCTTACTAGCGGGAGGGCCCGATGAGCAGTTCTTC
J gene: TRBJ2-1; clone size: NA; V gene: TRBV5-1; D gene: TRBD1; CDR3 protein: CASTSRDRGTNEQFF; CDR3 DNA: TGCGCCAGCACCTCCCGGGACAGGGGAACCAATGAGCAGTTCTTC
J gene: TRBJ1-5; clone size: NA; V gene: TRBV30; D gene: TRBD1; CDR3 protein: CAWAIGTGGLPQHF; CDR3 DNA: TGTGCCTGGGCCATAGGGACAGGGGGTCTGCCCCAGCATTTT
J gene: TRBJ2-1; clone size: NA; V gene: TRBV4-1; D gene: NA; CDR3 protein: CASSQVGEGLFNEQFF; CDR3 DNA: TGCGCCAGCAGCCAAGTGGGAGAGGGCCTTTTTAATGAGCAGTTCTTC
J gene: TRBJ1-5; clone size: NA; V gene: TRBV15; D gene: NA; CDR3 protein: CATSQDNQPQHF; CDR3 DNA: TGTGCCACCAGTCAGGACAATCAGCCCCAGCATTTT
J gene: TRBJ2-5; clone size: few; V gene: TRBV19; D gene: NA; CDR3 protein: CASREGYEETQYF; CDR3 DNA: TGTGCCAGTAGGGAGGGGTATGAAGAGACCCAGTACTTC
J gene: TRBJ1-5; clone size: NA; V gene: TRBV5-1; D gene: NA; CDR3 protein: CASSLDPSSNQPQHF; CDR3 DNA: TGCGCCAGCAGCTTGGACCCGAGCAGCAATCAGCCCCAGCATTTT
J gene: TRBJ2-7; clone size: NA; V gene: TRBV11-2; D gene: NA; CDR3 protein: CASSLLASYEQYF; CDR3 DNA: TGTGCCAGCAGCTTACTAGCGTCCTACGAGCAGTACTTC
J gene: TRBJ2-1; clone size: NA; V gene: TRBV29-1; D gene: NA; CDR3 protein: CSVEEPPGSNEQFF; CDR3 DNA: TGCAGCGTTGAAGAGCCACCCGGGTCCAATGAGCAGTTCTTC
J gene: TRBJ2-3; clone size: NA; V gene: TRBV5-1; D gene: NA; CDR3 protein: CASSSDPGTDTQYF; CDR3 DNA: TGCGCCAGCAGTTCCGACCCGGGGACAGATACGCAGTATTTT